Below, 2 T cell receptor beta chains from the same sample are listed, as sequenced in a study of OX40 agonist ivuxolimab in advanced cancers. Sequenced by immunoSEQ multiplex PCR; TCRdb stores in-frame clones only, minus some. The sample includes around 88,000 clones, 92% seen only once; the top ten take 0.45% to 0.55%. Sequencing used CD4+ or CD8+ T cells sorted from blood, obtained in a trial of the OX40 agonist ivuxolimab. These receptors came from an adult with an advanced solid tumor such as melanoma, head and neck, liver or kidney cancer.

The chain is built from TRBV5-1 and TRBJ2-1, with TRBD1 identical over 12 bases. The V segment lost 0 bases and the J segment 6 bases; nucleotides outside the gene matches: 13. CDR3 size: 19 residues. Germline-derived CDR1 and CDR2 are SGHRS and YFSETQ. The CDR3 region has the DNA TGCGCCAGCAGCTTGGCCGGGACAGGGGGCTGGAGCTGGGGCAATGAGCAGTTCTTC. Protein sequence: CASSLAGTGGWSWGNEQFF.

The chain employs TRBV5-1 and TRBJ2-3; D is unresolved. V lost 0 bases and J 10 bases, leaving 6 bases between the germline ends. Germline loops: CDR1 SGHRS, CDR2 YFSETQ. The CDR3 length is 11 residues. CDR3 in DNA: TGCGCCAGCAGCTTGGTCGGCCCGCAGTATTTT. Amino acids: CASSLVGPQYF.